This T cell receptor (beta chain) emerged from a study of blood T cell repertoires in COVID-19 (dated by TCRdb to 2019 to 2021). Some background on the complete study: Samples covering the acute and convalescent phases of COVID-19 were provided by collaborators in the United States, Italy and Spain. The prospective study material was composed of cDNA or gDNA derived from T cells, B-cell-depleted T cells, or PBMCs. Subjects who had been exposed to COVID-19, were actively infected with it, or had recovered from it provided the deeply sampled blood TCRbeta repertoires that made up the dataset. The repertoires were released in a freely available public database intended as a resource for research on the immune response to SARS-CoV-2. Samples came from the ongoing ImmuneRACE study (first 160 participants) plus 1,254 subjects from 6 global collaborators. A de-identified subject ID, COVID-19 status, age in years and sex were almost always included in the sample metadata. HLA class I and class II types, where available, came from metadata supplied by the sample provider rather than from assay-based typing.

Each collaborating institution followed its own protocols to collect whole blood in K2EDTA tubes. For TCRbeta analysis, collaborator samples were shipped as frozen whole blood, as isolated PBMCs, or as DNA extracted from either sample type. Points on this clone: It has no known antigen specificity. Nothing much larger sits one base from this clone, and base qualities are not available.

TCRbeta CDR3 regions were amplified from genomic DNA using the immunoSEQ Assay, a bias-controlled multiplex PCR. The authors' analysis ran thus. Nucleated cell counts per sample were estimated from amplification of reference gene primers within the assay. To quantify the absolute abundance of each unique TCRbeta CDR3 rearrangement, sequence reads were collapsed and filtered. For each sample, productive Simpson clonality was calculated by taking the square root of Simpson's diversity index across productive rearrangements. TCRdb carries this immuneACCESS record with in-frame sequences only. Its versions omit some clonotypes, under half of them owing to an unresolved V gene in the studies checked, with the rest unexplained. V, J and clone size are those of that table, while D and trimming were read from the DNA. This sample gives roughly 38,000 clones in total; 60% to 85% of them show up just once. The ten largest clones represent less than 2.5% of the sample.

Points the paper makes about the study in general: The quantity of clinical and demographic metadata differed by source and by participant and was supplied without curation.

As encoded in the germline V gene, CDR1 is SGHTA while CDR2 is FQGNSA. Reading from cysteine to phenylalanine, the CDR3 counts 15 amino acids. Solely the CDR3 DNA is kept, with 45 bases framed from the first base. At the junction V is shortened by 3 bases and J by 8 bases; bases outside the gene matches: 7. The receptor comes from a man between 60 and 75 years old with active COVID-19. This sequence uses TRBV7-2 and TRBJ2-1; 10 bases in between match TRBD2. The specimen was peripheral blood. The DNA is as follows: TGTGCCAGCAGCTTGCAGCGGGGGGGCCGGGATGAGCAGTTCTTC. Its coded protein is CASSLQRGGRDEQFF.